The rows below give T cell receptor beta chains drawn from one sample of a study of Ad26.COV2.S vaccination and SARS-CoV-2 variants. Sequencing was performed with immunoSEQ multiplex PCR; in TCRdb, only in-frame clones are kept and a portion is missing. The table records around 300,000 clones, about 88% of them present only once. Specimen: peripheral blood, collected in a trial of Ad26.COV2.S vaccine versus placebo. The receptors stem from a person aged 18-65 years who received the Ad26.COV2.S COVID-19 vaccine or a placebo. Each CDR3 is given with its conserved first and last residue. The D gene is left open where the match is weak. For some rows the clone size is stated as once, few or many, or as a class when expanded; others skip it.

D gene	J gene	clone size	V gene	CDR3 DNA	CDR3 protein
.	TRBJ1-1	.	TRBV30	TGTGCCTGGAGTGTAGTCATCCAGGGTGGAATTCAAGGGGCTGAAGCTTTCTTT	CAWSVVIQGGIQGAEAFF
.	TRBJ2-7	.	TRBV19	TGTGCCAGTAGTATTTCAGCCGGGGGCGAGCAGTACTTC	CASSISAGGEQYF
.	TRBJ1-2	.	TRBV30	TGTGCCTGGAGTGTAGGAAGGTTAGACTATGGCTACACCTTC	CAWSVGRLDYGYTF
TRBD2	TRBJ2-1	.	TRBV7-6	TGTGCCAGCAGCTTAATGCGAGCGGGAGAAAATCTCAATGAGCAGTTCTTC	CASSLMRAGENLNEQFF
.	TRBJ2-7	.	TRBV9	TGTGCCAGCAGCCCTGGGCACGGTGGCTACGAGCAGTACTTC	CASSPGHGGYEQYF
.	TRBJ1-6	.	TRBV6-5	TGTGCCAGCAGTCCGGGACGGATTAATTCACCCCTCCACTTT	CASSPGRINSPLHF
.	TRBJ2-1	.	TRBV10-1	TGCGCCAGCAGTGTTCCCGGTAAGCCCTTCTACAATGAGCAGTTCTTC	CASSVPGKPFYNEQFF
.	TRBJ2-7	.	TRBV9	TGTGCCAGCAGCCTCGGACATTCCTACGAGCAGTACTTC	CASSLGHSYEQYF
.	TRBJ1-1	few	TRBV5-5	TGTGCCAGCAGCGGACCGCAGAACACTGAAGCTTTCTTT	CASSGPQNTEAFF
TRBD1	TRBJ1-5	few	TRBV7-9	TGTGCCAGCAGCAGCGGGACAGCTAATAGCAATCAGCCCCAGCATTTT	CASSSGTANSNQPQHF
.	TRBJ1-3	.	TRBV9	TGTGCCAGCAGCGTAGGGCAGGGGCAAGTCTCTGGAAACACCATATATTTT	CASSVGQGQVSGNTIYF
TRBD1	TRBJ1-5	.	TRBV18	TGTGCCAGCTCACCGGGACAGGGAAATCAGCCCCAGCATTTT	CASSPGQGNQPQHF
.	TRBJ2-7	many	TRBV9	TGTGCCAGCAGCGTAGGGGCCGGGAGCTCCTACGAGCAGTACTTC	CASSVGAGSSYEQYF
TRBD1	TRBJ2-5	once	TRBV15	TGTGCCACCAGCAGAGCCTTTGGAACAGGGGACCAAGAGACCCAGTACTTC	CATSRAFGTGDQETQYF
.	TRBJ2-3	.	TRBV30	TGTGCCTGGGGTGTTAGCGGAGATACGCAGTATTTT	CAWGVSGDTQYF
.	TRBJ1-1	.	TRBV5-1	TGCGCCAGCAGCTTACGATTACAGAACACTGAAGCTTTCTTT	CASSLRLQNTEAFF
.	TRBJ2-5	.	TRBV7-2	TGTGCCAGCAGCCACGGACGGGGGCAAGAAGAGACCCAGTACTTC	CASSHGRGQEETQYF
.	TRBJ2-7	.	TRBV7-2	TGTGCCAGCAGCTTAAACGCAGGGGAAGTCTACGAGCAGTACTTC	CASSLNAGEVYEQYF
.	TRBJ2-7	.	TRBV2	TGTGCCAGCAGGGAACTTCGGGGGCCCTCCTACGAGCAGTACTTC	CASRELRGPSYEQYF
.	TRBJ2-7	.	TRBV28	TGTGCCAGCGAAGGAGAAACCTACGAGCAGTACTTC	CASEGETYEQYF
TRBD2	TRBJ2-7	few	TRBV6-6	TGTGCCAGCAGTTACCCTGGGACTAGCGGGTCCTACGAGCAGTACTTC	CASSYPGTSGSYEQYF
TRBD1	TRBJ1-1	.	TRBV29-1	TGCAGCGTCCACAGGGGCGGCACTGAAGCTTTCTTT	CSVHRGGTEAFF
.	TRBJ1-5	.	TRBV19	TGTGCCAGTGATGACAATTATCAGCCCCAGCATTTT	CASDDNYQPQHF
.	TRBJ1-5	.	TRBV2	TGTGCCAGCAGTGCCGGACAGCCCAATCAGCCCCAGCATTTT	CASSAGQPNQPQHF
.	TRBJ2-1	.	TRBV6-1	TGTGCCAGCAGTGAAAGCTTCGGTTTTGGGCAGTTCTTC	CASSESFGFGQFF
.	TRBJ1-1	.	TRBV7-3	TGTGCCAGCAGCTCCGAGAGGAACACTGAAGCTTTCTTT	CASSSERNTEAFF
.	TRBJ1-1	.	TRBV27	TGTGCCAGCAGTTTATTCTCAGGGAACACTGAAGCTTTCTTT	CASSLFSGNTEAFF
.	TRBJ1-1	.	TRBV10-3	TGTGCCATCAGTGAAGACGCTATCGCCGCTGAAGCTTTCTTT	CAISEDAIAAEAFF
.	TRBJ1-3	.	TRBV5-8	TGTGCCAGCAGCTGGGGAATTTCAGAAAACACCATATATTTT	CASSWGISENTIYF
TRBD2	TRBJ2-1	.	TRBV7-6	TGTGCCAGCAGCCAGGGCGGGAGTAGATACAATGAGCAGTTCTTC	CASSQGGSRYNEQFF
TRBD1	TRBJ1-4	once	TRBV2	TGTGCCAGCAAGGGACAGGGACTAATGAAGAAACTGTTTTTT	CASKGQGLMKKLFF
TRBD1	TRBJ1-5	.	TRBV18	TGTGCCAGCTCACCAGACAGGGGATTCTCCAATCAGCCCCAGCATTTT	CASSPDRGFSNQPQHF
.	TRBJ2-2	few	TRBV6-4	TGTGCCAGCAGTGACTCGATCAGCACCGGGGAGCTGTTTTTT	CASSDSISTGELFF
.	TRBJ1-2	.	TRBV18	TGTGCCAGCCTCACGTCCGCTAAGGCGTTTACTGGCTACACCTTC	CASLTSAKAFTGYTF
.	TRBJ1-4	few	TRBV5-3	TGTGCCAGAAGCTTCCACAGGGTTTACGATGAAAAACTGTTTTTT	CARSFHRVYDEKLFF
.	TRBJ1-1	.	TRBV29-1	TGCAGCGTTCCCGGGGAGGGGTACACTGAAGCTTTCTTT	CSVPGEGYTEAFF
TRBD1	TRBJ1-4	.	TRBV19	TGTGCCAGTAGTATTTCAGGGGGCGGTGAAAAACTGTTTTTT	CASSISGGGEKLFF
.	TRBJ1-4	.	TRBV27	TGTGCCAGCATCCCACAGGACAGAGTAAATGAAAAACTGTTTTTT	CASIPQDRVNEKLFF